This T cell receptor (beta chain) is drawn from a study of blood T cells in healthy people across ages. With a J-beta primer mix and a sample-barcoded 5' primer, a second PCR ran about 6 to 11 cycles. TCRdb passed the 5' RACE reads through MiXCR, listing each CDR3 protein once. Here the sample spans under 700,000 distinct CDR3 sequences, less than 25% being singletons. Donation came from healthy Caucasian individuals in Russia who were aged about 6 to 90. Each sample gave at least 6.5 million isolated PBMCs. Germline CDR1 is DFQATT and CDR2 is SNEGSKA (reference sequence). There are 11 residues in the CDR3. This clonotype turned up a few times. Another study also made use of these data, one on T cells of mothers and their children. This second study says: Samples were provided by three healthy Caucasian mothers and their six children.

This chain joins TRBV20-1 and TRBJ2-1; D is undetermined. The DNA end is a closer match to TRBJ2-5, so the J assignment may be wrong. The sequenced material came from blood. This sequence was found in a boy younger than 18 in good health. CDR3 coding DNA: TGCAGTGCTAGAGTCTTAGAGACCCAGTACTTC. This encodes CSARVLETQYF.